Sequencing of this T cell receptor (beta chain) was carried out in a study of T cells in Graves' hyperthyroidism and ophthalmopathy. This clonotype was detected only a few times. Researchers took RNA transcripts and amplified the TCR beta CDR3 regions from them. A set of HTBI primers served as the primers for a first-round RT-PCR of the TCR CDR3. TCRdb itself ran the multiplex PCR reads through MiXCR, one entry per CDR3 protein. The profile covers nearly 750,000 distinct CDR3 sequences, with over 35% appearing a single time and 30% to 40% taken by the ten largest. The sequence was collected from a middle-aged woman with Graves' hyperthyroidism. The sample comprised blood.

CDR3 protein: CASSLVGREKLFF. CDR3 coding DNA: TGTGCCAGCAGTTTAGTGGGGCGTGAAAAACTGTTTTTT. V gene TRBV12-3 or TRBV12-4 combines with J gene TRBJ1-4, with D perhaps matching TRBD1 (5 bases). The length of the CDR3 is 13 residues. The V gene lost 1 base and the J gene lost 7 bases, with 7 bases spanning the gap.